There are a few counts of the clone carrying this T cell receptor (beta chain). The antigen is undetermined. V shed 5 bases and J shed 2 bases, with 18 bases lying between them. Germline loops: CDR1 MNHEY, CDR2 SMNVEV (reference sequence). This CDR3 is built from 16 residues. This sample was included in a study of CD8 T cells in ankylosing spondylitis. The study's findings and limits: The disease-linked clones had a CD8+ phenotype and low blood frequencies. Some motif variants were previously reported in reactive arthritis synovial fluid and blood. Within ankylosing spondylitis blood, a TCR beta motif made up of seven to nine highly homologous variants appeared to be characteristic. Matched ankylosing spondylitis synovial fluid reportedly showed significant enrichment of disease-linked clones.

Preparation of TCR beta libraries was done by quantitative 5'-RACE with molecular barcodes. Via MiXCR, TCRdb re-called the 5' RACE reads, giving one row per CDR3 protein. The data contain over 700,000 distinct CDR3 sequences, around 17% of them singletons. The clonotype originates from a male donor with ankylosing spondylitis. The gene calls are TRBV27 and TRBJ1-2, with D possibly being TRBD1 (6 bases). The sequenced sample was blood, either unsorted or a sorted T cell fraction (not recorded which). The CDR3 DNA sequence: TGTGCCAGCAGTCCCCGCATGGCAGGGGCCAACTATGGCTACACCTTC. Translation: CASSPRMAGANYGYTF.